Listed here are 17 T cell receptor beta chains from one sample, sequenced in a study of T cells in Graves' hyperthyroidism and ophthalmopathy. Using RNA transcripts as the source, TCR beta CDR3 regions were amplified. Using the HTBI primer set, a first-round RT-PCR was run on the TCR CDR3. TCRdb passed the multiplex PCR reads through MiXCR, listing each CDR3 protein once. The sample lists fewer than 500,000 distinct CDR3 sequences, 13% to 15% seen once, with 15% to 20% in the top ten. Sequenced sample: blood. The receptors derive from a woman aged 25 to 45 with Graves' ophthalmopathy.

This clonotype was detected many times. This chain joins TRBV7-9 and TRBJ1-1, with 8 bases matching TRBD1. V was pared by 5 bases and J by 1 base, with 15 bases of the junction left unmatched. Germline CDR1 reads SEHNR; CDR2 reads FQNEAQ (reference sequence). The length of the CDR3 is 18 residues. Here the CDR3 DNA reads TGTGCCAGCAGCCCACCCTCAGGGGGCCAAACTCAGAACACTGAAGCTTTCTTT. Translation: CASSPPSGGQTQNTEAFF.

This clonotype was seen ten or more times. This chain connects TRBV3-1 to TRBJ1-4; 7 positions match TRBD1. The V gene end was trimmed by 4 bases and the J gene end by 5 bases; junction bases not matched to a gene: 4. The CDR3 extends over 14 amino acids. The germline CDR1 and CDR2 sequences are LGHDT and YNNKEL (reference sequence). In DNA form, the CDR3 reads TGTGCCAGCAGCCCGGGACAGCCAAATGAAAAACTGTTTTTT. Residues: CASSPGQPNEKLFF. The full variable domain, its missing parts supplied by reference TRBV3-1 and TRBJ1-4, is DTAVSQTPKYLVTQMGNDKSIKCEQNLGHDTMYWYKQDSKKFLKIMFSYNNKELIINETVPNRFSPKSPDKAHLNLHINSLELGDSAVYFCASSPGQPNEKLFFGSGTQLSVL.

In this sample, this clonotype turned up many times. Sequence at one end of the junction differs from germline and may be a read error. The V and J genes are TRBV11-2 and TRBJ2-5; TRBD2 agrees at 7 bases. Germline CDR1 SGHAT, CDR2 FQNNGV. CDR3 length equals 12 residues. This CDR3 is CASSLGASGPNF. CDR3 nucleotides: TGTGCCAGCAGCTTAGGGGCTAGCGGACCAAACTTC.

CDR3 region: CASSLGLAGRVSEQFF. For the CDR3, the DNA is TGTGCCAGCAGCTTGGGACTAGCGGGGAGAGTGAGTGAGCAGTTCTTC. The V call is TRBV11-2, the J call TRBJ2-1, with TRBD2 matching over 13 bases. CDR1 and CDR2 from the germline V gene are SGHAT and FQNNGV. Unmatched junction bases numbered 8, after V lost 3 bases and J lost 9 bases. There are 16 residues in the CDR3.

This clonotype was observed at least ten times. V is TRBV12-3 or TRBV12-4 and J is TRBJ2-5; D is ambiguous. Trimming removed 2 bases at V and 5 bases at J, with 12 bases between. The CDR3 extends over 14 amino acids. CDR3: CASSLRESFETQYF. CDR3 DNA: TGTGCCAGCAGTTTAAGGGAAAGTTTCGAGACCCAGTACTTC.

The chain has TRBV6-1 and TRBJ2-5; no definite D call. The CDR3 covers 15 residues. CDR1 is MNHNS, CDR2 SASEGT, per germline. Trimming removed 0 bases at V and 1 base at J, with 9 bases between. CDR3 residues: CASSEADGPQETQYF. The CDR3 DNA reads TGTGCCAGCAGTGAAGCGGACGGGCCCCAAGAGACCCAGTACTTC.

This clonotype has a count of ten or more. The chain uses TRBV6-1 and TRBJ1-1; possible D gene TRBD1, 5 bases. The V gene lost 6 bases and the J gene lost 0 bases, with 11 bases spanning the gap. The CDR3 has 14 residues. Germline values: CDR1 MNHNS, CDR2 SASEGT. The CDR3 DNA reads TGTGCCAGCAGCCCAGGGTTCATGAACACTGAAGCTTTCTTT. It codes for CASSPGFMNTEAFF.

This clonotype occurred many times. V usage is TRBV29-1 and J usage is TRBJ2-1; D unclear. V gave up 7 bases and J gave up 0 bases, with 13 bases separating them. The CDR3 is 14 amino acids. The germline V gene has CDR1 SQVTM and CDR2 ANQGSEA. The chain's CDR3 is CSAKRSSSYNEQFF. The CDR3 nucleotides read TGCAGCGCCAAAAGGAGCAGCTCCTACAATGAGCAGTTCTTC.

This clonotype was seen repeatedly, ten times or more. CDR3 loop: CAIHVANTGELFF. CDR3 nucleotides: TGTGCCATTCACGTAGCGAACACCGGGGAGCTGTTTTTT. This rearrangement joins TRBV11-3 to TRBJ2-2; D gene unclear. Germline CDR1 SGHNT, CDR2 YENEEA. Trimming removed 10 bases at V and 0 bases at J, with 9 bases between. This CDR3 comprises 13 residues.

This clonotype was seen repeatedly, ten times or more. This chain uses TRBV7-2 with TRBJ1-1; 10 bases are a match to TRBD1. J was trimmed by 5 bases and V by 6 bases; bases with no gene match: 3. This CDR3 region has 13 residues. Germline V lookup: CDR1 SGHTA, CDR2 FQGNSA. CDR3 coding DNA: TGTGCCAGCAGAAGACAGGGGGCGACTGAAGCTTTCTTT. This sequence encodes CASRRQGATEAFF.

This clonotype was counted many times. The chain has TRBV5-5 and TRBJ1-1; 7 bases agree with TRBD1. The CDR3 spans 14 residues. J lost 2 bases, V lost 4 bases, and 5 bases had no gene match. Germline assignment: CDR1 SGHKS and CDR2 YYEKEE (reference sequence). CDR3 region: CASSRGDSNTEAFF. The CDR3 DNA reads as TGTGCCAGCAGCCGTGGGGACAGTAACACTGAAGCTTTCTTT. The complete variable domain, with remaining parts taken from reference TRBV5-5 and TRBJ1-1, reads DAGVTQSPTHLIKTRGQQVTLRCSPISGHKSVSWYQQVLGQGPQFIFQYYEKEERGRGNFPDRFSARQFPNYSSELNVNALLLGDSALYLCASSRGDSNTEAFFGQGTRLTVV.

V gene TRBV7-9 combines with J gene TRBJ2-7; 8 nucleotides line up with TRBD2. V was pared by 5 bases and J by 2 bases, with 8 bases of the junction left unmatched. The CDR3 contains 15 residues. The germline gives CDR1 SEHNR, CDR2 FQNEAQ (reference sequence). The CDR3 spells CASSVDAGGAYEQYF. CDR3 DNA: TGTGCCAGCAGCGTAGATGCGGGAGGTGCCTACGAGCAGTACTTC. Complete variable domain (other parts from reference TRBV7-9 and TRBJ2-7): DTGVSQNPRHKITKRGQNVTFRCDPISEHNRLYWYRQTLGQGPEFLTYFQNEAQLEKSRLLSDRFSAERPKGSFSTLEIQRTEQGDSAMYLCASSVDAGGAYEQYFGPGTRLTVT.

The CDR3 sequence: CASSRQGGYTGELFF. The CDR3 DNA is TGTGCCAGCAGTCGACAGGGGGGATACACCGGGGAGCTGTTTTTT. The J gene is TRBJ2-2, the V gene TRBV12-3 or TRBV12-4, with 9 bases lining up with TRBD1. The CDR3 is 15 amino acids. Germline trimming cut 5 bases from V and 3 bases from J; bases unmatched to any gene: 4.

This clonotype turned up a few times. The chain links TRBV5-4 to TRBJ1-6; D not resolved. V dropped 0 bases and J dropped 6 bases, with 7 bases sitting between them. CDR1 and CDR2 from the germline V gene are SGHNT and YYREEE (reference sequence). This CDR3 is built from 14 residues. The CDR3 DNA follows: TGTGCCAGCAGCTTGGACGGGGTTAATTCACCCCTCCACTTT. Translated: CASSLDGVNSPLHF.

The sample holds many counts of this clonotype. This chain uses TRBV5-1 with TRBJ2-5; D perhaps matches TRBD2 (7 bases). The CDR3 length is 16 residues. CDR1 SGHRS and CDR2 YFSETQ come from the germline V gene. V lost 1 base to trimming and J lost 1 base, with 14 bases between them. For the CDR3, the DNA is TGCGCCAGCAGCTTGATAGGGGGGGGCAGCCAAGAGACCCAGTACTTC. Its protein is CASSLIGGGSQETQYF. Together with reference TRBV5-1 and TRBJ2-5, the CDR3 gives the full variable domain: KAGVTQTPRYLIKTRGQQVTLSCSPISGHRSVSWYQQTPGQGLQFLFEYFSETQRNKGNFPGRFSGRQFSNSRSEMNVSTLELGDSALYLCASSLIGGGSQETQYFGPGTRLLVL.

The chain has TRBV24-1 and TRBJ2-5; 8 bases fit TRBD1. Germline CDR1 KGHDR, CDR2 SFDVKD. CDR3 length equals 15 residues. V gave up 4 bases and J gave up 5 bases; unmatched junction bases: 8. DNA of the CDR3: TGTGCCACCAGTGAGACAGGGGTAAAGATTGAGACCCAGTACTTC. Its protein is CATSETGVKIETQYF.

At least ten counts were recorded for this clonotype. The gene calls are TRBV11-2 and TRBJ2-7; D is uncertain. Trimming pared 8 bases from V and 1 base from J, leaving 24 bases between. CDR1 is SGHAT, CDR2 FQNNGV, per germline. The CDR3 length is 17 residues. CDR3 sequence: CASETHGPVGRSYEQYF. The DNA of the CDR3 is TGTGCCAGCGAAACCCACGGTCCCGTGGGCCGGTCCTACGAGCAGTACTTC.